This entry lists 22 T cell receptor beta chains sequenced from one sample in a study of identical twins' blood T cells. TCRdb re-called the 5' RACE reads through MiXCR, storing one row per CDR3 protein. The table lists hundreds of thousands of distinct CDR3 sequences, roughly 30% of them singletons. The specimen sequenced was PBMCs. The receptors derive from a woman aged 18-49 years in good health.

This clonotype was seen at least ten times. V is TRBV5-1 and J is TRBJ1-1; no clear D. Germline V gives CDR1 SGHRS, CDR2 YFSETQ. V lost 0 bases, J lost 0 bases, and 9 bases lay in between. CDR3 length: 15 residues. The CDR3 is CASSLGAYMNTEAFF. The CDR3 DNA is TGCGCCAGCAGCTTGGGGGCCTACATGAACACTGAAGCTTTCTTT.

V and J are TRBV11-2 and TRBJ1-2, with D possibly TRBD1 on 5 matching bases. Trimming removed 5 bases at V and 2 bases at J, with 15 bases between. The V gene's germline CDR1 is SGHAT and CDR2 FQNNGV. The CDR3 sequence is 15 residues long. CDR3 protein: CASSLGPGGNYGYTF. The CDR3 region has the DNA TGTGCCAGCAGCCTGGGGCCCGGGGGGAACTATGGCTACACCTTC.

This clonotype was recorded a few times. This chain links TRBV12-5 with TRBJ2-1; 8 nucleotides agree with TRBD1. From germline, CDR1 is LGHNT and CDR2 FRNRAP. V lost 5 bases to trimming and J lost 3 bases; unmatched junction nucleotides: 3. The CDR3 runs to 14 residues. The DNA for the CDR3 is TGTGCTAGTGGTGGACAGGGTTTCTACAATGAGCAGTTCTTC. Translation: CASGGQGFYNEQFF.

In regard to this clonotype: This may be a read error: a much more frequent sequence differs by one nucleotide. V gene TRBV10-3 combines with J gene TRBJ1-1; D ambiguous. The V gene lost 8 bases and the J gene lost 1 base, with 14 bases spanning the gap. The CDR3 is 14 residues long. Per germline, CDR1 ENHRY and CDR2 SYGVKD. The CDR3 loop is CAIGRDFKNTEAFF. The CDR3 coding sequence is TGTGCCATCGGTAGAGACTTCAAGAACACTGAAGCTTTCTTT.

This clonotype was seen ten or more times. Here the CDR3 DNA reads TGTGCCAGCAGTCCGCGGTTTGTGGATACGCAGTATTTT. Translating gives CASSPRFVDTQYF. The chain has TRBV12-3 or TRBV12-4 and TRBJ2-3, with unresolved D. The CDR3 length is 13 residues. Deletions cut 5 bases from V and 6 bases from J, with 12 bases between.

The chain links TRBV5-1 to TRBJ2-1; no firm D call. Trimming took off 2 bases at V and 6 bases at J, with 12 bases between the two ends. Germline assignment: CDR1 SGHRS and CDR2 YFSETQ. CDR3 size: 14 residues. The CDR3, as DNA: TGCGCCAGCAGCTTTGGGTCGCTCAGCAATGAGCAGTTCTTC. This encodes CASSFGSLSNEQFF.

As concerns this clonotype: The junction departs from germline at one end; a sequencing error may be responsible. The CDR3 here is CVSSLGDRQYF. The CDR3 DNA follows: TGCGTCAGCAGCTTGGGGGACAGACAGTATTTT. The V call is TRBV5-1, the J call TRBJ2-3; TRBD1 matches at 7 bases. The CDR3 is 11 amino acids. Germline V gives CDR1 SGHRS, CDR2 YFSETQ.

The rearrangement joins TRBV6-2 or TRBV6-3 to TRBJ1-4; D unresolved. The CDR3 covers 13 residues. V dropped 2 bases and J dropped 1 base, with 2 bases sitting between them. Looked up from germline, CDR1 is MNHEY and CDR2 is SVGEGT. The CDR3 protein is CASSYGTNEKLFF. Here the CDR3 DNA reads TGTGCCAGCAGTTACGGAACTAATGAAAAACTGTTTTTT.

There are many counts of this clonotype. V gene TRBV20-1 combines with J gene TRBJ1-1; the D gene is possibly TRBD1 (5 bases). The CDR3 length is 13 residues. Trimming pared 3 bases from V and 0 bases from J, leaving 8 bases between. Germline V CDR1 and CDR2: DFQATT, SNEGSKA (reference sequence). The CDR3 reads CSARGTVNTEAFF. CDR3 nucleotides: TGCAGTGCTAGGGGGACGGTGAACACTGAAGCTTTCTTT.

This clonotype appeared once. The J gene is TRBJ2-6, the V gene TRBV7-2; no firm D call. This CDR3 has 15 amino acids. Trimming shortened V by 5 bases and J by 0 bases, and 8 bases separated the two germline ends. The germline CDR1 and CDR2 sequences are SGHTA and FQGNSA. The CDR3 region has the DNA TGTGCCAGCAGCAACCAGTACTCTGGGGCCAACGTCCTGACTTTC. It codes for CASSNQYSGANVLTF.

Comment on this clonotype: One junction end does not reproduce the germline sequence, and a read error may be involved. The V and J genes are TRBV12-3 or TRBV12-4 and TRBJ1-3; no firm D call. The CDR3 is 16 amino acids. The CDR3 reads CASGLEGFTSGNTIYF. The CDR3 nucleotides are TGTGCCAGCGGTTTAGAGGGCTTTACCTCTGGAAACACCATATATTTT.

V gene TRBV3-1 combines with J gene TRBJ1-6; no firm D call. The V end was cut by 1 base, the J end by 10 bases, with 5 bases between. Germline V lookup: CDR1 LGHDT, CDR2 YNNKEL (reference sequence). The CDR3 length is 12 residues. The CDR3, as DNA: TGTGCCAGCAGCCAAGTCGGCTCACCCCTCCACTTT. Translating gives CASSQVGSPLHF. Together with reference TRBV3-1 and TRBJ1-6, the CDR3 gives the full variable domain: DTAVSQTPKYLVTQMGNDKSIKCEQNLGHDTMYWYKQDSKKFLKIMFSYNNKELIINETVPNRFSPKSPDKAHLNLHINSLELGDSAVYFCASSQVGSPLHFGNGTRLTVT.

This clonotype was observed at least ten times. The genes are TRBV29-1 and TRBJ2-5; D uncertain. The CDR3 totals 12 residues. In germline, CDR1 is SQVTM, CDR2 ANQGSEA. With 4 bases removed from V and 4 bases from J, the gap between germline ends came to 10 bases. CDR3 sequence (DNA): TGCAGCGTTGGTCCGATAACAGAGACCCAGTACTTC. Its translation: CSVGPITETQYF.

V usage is TRBV13 and J usage is TRBJ2-7; no firm D call. The CDR3 sequence is 14 residues long. The germline V gene has CDR1 PRHDT and CDR2 FYEKMQ (reference sequence). V lost 4 bases and J lost 2, with 12 bases in between. CDR3 nucleotide sequence: TGTGCCAGCAGCTCGCGACCCTCAACCTACGAGCAGTACTTC. Translated, it gives CASSSRPSTYEQYF.

This clonotype was found once. V is TRBV29-1 and J is TRBJ1-1; D unresolved. The CDR3 is 12 residues long. Per germline, CDR1 SQVTM and CDR2 ANQGSEA. The CDR3: CSYCTANTEAFF. As DNA, the CDR3 is TGCAGTTATTGCACAGCAAACACTGAAGCTTTCTTT.

The chain uses TRBV20-1 and TRBJ1-1, with TRBD1 matching over 7 bases. This CDR3 has 13 residues. CDR1 and CDR2 (germline): DFQATT, SNEGSKA (reference sequence). V trimming: 3 bases; J trimming: 3 bases; junction bases outside the gene matches: 4. The CDR3: CSASAGGDTEAFF. The CDR3 DNA follows: TGCAGTGCTAGTGCAGGGGGTGACACTGAAGCTTTCTTT.

This clonotype was observed a few times. V usage is TRBV20-1 and J usage is TRBJ2-1; 9 positions agree with TRBD2. The CDR3 contains 18 residues. In germline, CDR1 is DFQATT, CDR2 SNEGSKA (reference sequence). Losses at the gene ends were 3 bases for V and 2 bases for J; bases not matched to a gene: 14. The CDR3 coding sequence is TGCAGTGCTAGCCCCCTCGCGGGGGCGGGAGGGCCCTACAATGAGCAGTTCTTC. It codes for CSASPLAGAGGPYNEQFF.

This clonotype appeared many times. The CDR3 is CSARDLQGSNWGLHF. The CDR3 region has the DNA TGCAGTGCTAGAGATCTACAGGGGTCTAATTGGGGACTCCACTTT. The rearrangement uses TRBV20-1 and TRBJ1-6, with 7 bases fitting TRBD1. J lost 16 bases, V lost 0 bases, and 15 bases had no gene match. Per germline, CDR1 DFQATT and CDR2 SNEGSKA (reference sequence). The CDR3 is 15 residues long.

This clonotype was seen a handful of times. The chain employs TRBV20-1 and TRBJ1-1; D possibly corresponds to TRBD1 (6 bases). V dropped 0 bases and J dropped 2 bases, with 16 bases sitting between them. The CDR3 has 16 residues. Germline CDR1 is DFQATT and CDR2 is SNEGSKA (reference sequence). The CDR3 DNA reads as TGCAGTGCTAGAGATGCGGGGGGCGGGGGAAACACTGAAGCTTTCTTT. It codes for CSARDAGGGGNTEAFF.

The chain is built from TRBV5-1 and TRBJ2-1, with no clear D. The CDR3 is made up of 12 amino acids. V was clipped by 0 bases and J by 13 bases, with 11 bases between them. Germline CDR1 reads SGHRS; CDR2 reads YFSETQ. CDR3 coding DNA: TGCGCCAGCAGCTTGGGAAGCAGTACCCAGTTCTTC. Translating it yields CASSLGSSTQFF.

As concerns this clonotype: One end of the junction varies from germline; a read error may be responsible. J is TRBJ2-7 and V is TRBV7-2; no reliable D call. The CDR3 consists of 12 residues. The germline V gene encodes CDR1 SGHTA and CDR2 FQGNSA. CDR3 sequence reads: CAGSPASYEQYF. As DNA, the CDR3 is TGTGCCGGCAGCCCAGCCTCCTACGAGCAGTACTTC.

This clonotype was recorded many times. This chain uses TRBV5-1 with TRBJ1-4, with 8 bases that match TRBD1. Trimming at V came to 4 bases and at J to 5 bases, leaving 4 bases not matched to a gene. CDR3 size: 14 residues. The germline V gene encodes CDR1 SGHRS and CDR2 YFSETQ. The DNA of the CDR3 is TGCGCCAGCAGCACCGGACAGGGAAATGAAAAACTGTTTTTT. It is translated as CASSTGQGNEKLFF.